The sample holds a few counts of the clone carrying this T cell receptor beta chain. Its antigen remains unidentified. This specimen belongs to a study of T-cell reconstitution after alpha-beta-depleted transplantation in children. The study, taken as a whole, reports: About two months after transplant, alpha-beta T cells reportedly came from several hundred expanded graft clones. Surviving recipient cells, namely T cells and thymic progenitors, were the source of high day-60 TCRbeta diversity in some patients. By one year post-transplant, T-cell counts and diversity largely arose from T cells that were newly produced.

Preparation of the TCRbeta library used unique molecular identifiers. TCRdb fed the PCR reads into MiXCR, producing one record per CDR3 protein. The sample yields 700,000 to 850,000 distinct CDR3 sequences, 16% seen once. The germline V gene encodes CDR1 MNHEY and CDR2 SMNVEV (reference sequence). Trimming at V came to 5 bases and at J to 2 bases, leaving 7 bases not matched to a gene. This CDR3 has 16 amino acids. The rearrangement joins TRBV27 to TRBJ2-2; 8 nucleotides agree with TRBD1. The TCR comes from a male patient younger than 18 who had a stem cell transplant for acute lymphoblastic leukemia, so the T cells may come from the graft donor. The sequencing here drew on PBMCs, mostly from graft donor cells, taken 360 days after TCRalphabeta/CD19-depleted stem cell transplant. CDR3 loop: CASSLLDRVNTGELFF. In DNA, the CDR3 is TGTGCCAGCAGTCTTTTGGACAGGGTAAACACCGGGGAGCTGTTTTTT.